The present T cell receptor beta chain was sequenced within a study of blood T cell repertoires in COVID-19. As for the study in general: The samples span acute and convalescent COVID-19 from the United States, Italy and Spain. The analysed material was cDNA or gDNA that came from T cells, B-cell-depleted T cells, or PBMCs.

Per the authors' pipeline: It was from reference gene primer amplification that nucleated cell counts were estimated. The data were produced by immunoSEQ multiplex PCR, yet TCRdb's version contains in-frame clones alone and is incomplete. The DNA was the basis for D and trimming; V, J and clone size are from that table. Of about 80,000 clones detected, around 90% appear once; the ten largest clones hold around 5%. The CDR3 spans 16 residues. Germline CDR1 KGHDR, CDR2 SFDVKD. V dropped 6 bases and J dropped 0 bases, with 13 bases sitting between them. The sequence came from a woman of 80 years or more with active or convalescent COVID-19. Sequenced input: peripheral blood. The rearrangement links TRBV24-1 to TRBJ1-4; possible D gene TRBD1, 5 bases. DNA for the CDR3: TGTGCCACCAGTCAGGGCGGGGCTGCAACTAATGAAAAACTGTTTTTT. Translation gives CATSQGGAATNEKLFF.